The next 3 T cell receptor beta chains were all read from a single sample in a study of blood T cell repertoires in COVID-19. TCRdb keeps only in-frame clones here, not all; method: immunoSEQ multiplex PCR. The sample shows a few hundred thousand clones, about 88% of them seen only once. Input material: PBMCs or T cells enriched from blood (not recorded which). All receptors come from a young woman who had recovered from COVID-19.

The chain combines TRBV15 with TRBJ2-7; unclear D gene. V shed 0 bases and J shed 11 bases, with 20 bases lying between them. CDR1 and CDR2 (germline): LNHNV, YYDKDF (reference sequence). This CDR3 spans 15 amino acids. CDR3 region: CATSREGPGWSEKYF. In DNA, the CDR3 is TGTGCCACCAGCAGAGAGGGTCCGGGTTGGTCAGAAAAGTACTTC.

This clone showed up just a few times. The chain is built from TRBV25-1 and TRBJ1-3; 7 nucleotides align to TRBD1. Germline-derived CDR1 and CDR2 are MGHDK and SYGVNS. The CDR3 is 14 amino acids. Trimming at V came to 6 bases and at J to 0 bases, leaving 2 bases not matched to a gene. The CDR3 DNA sequence: TGTGCCAGCAGGGACAGGTTCTCTGGAAACACCATATATTTT. Translating it yields CASRDRFSGNTIYF.

The V gene is TRBV10-1, the J gene TRBJ2-5, with TRBD2 as a possible D gene (6 bases). The CDR3 has 16 amino acids. V was trimmed by 7 bases and J by 4 bases, leaving 22 bases between them. Germline CDR1 reads WNHNN; CDR2 reads SYGVQD (reference sequence). CDR3 sequence: CASKIGQGLFLETQYF. The CDR3 coding sequence is TGCGCCAGCAAAATCGGGCAGGGACTCTTTCTAGAGACCCAGTACTTC.